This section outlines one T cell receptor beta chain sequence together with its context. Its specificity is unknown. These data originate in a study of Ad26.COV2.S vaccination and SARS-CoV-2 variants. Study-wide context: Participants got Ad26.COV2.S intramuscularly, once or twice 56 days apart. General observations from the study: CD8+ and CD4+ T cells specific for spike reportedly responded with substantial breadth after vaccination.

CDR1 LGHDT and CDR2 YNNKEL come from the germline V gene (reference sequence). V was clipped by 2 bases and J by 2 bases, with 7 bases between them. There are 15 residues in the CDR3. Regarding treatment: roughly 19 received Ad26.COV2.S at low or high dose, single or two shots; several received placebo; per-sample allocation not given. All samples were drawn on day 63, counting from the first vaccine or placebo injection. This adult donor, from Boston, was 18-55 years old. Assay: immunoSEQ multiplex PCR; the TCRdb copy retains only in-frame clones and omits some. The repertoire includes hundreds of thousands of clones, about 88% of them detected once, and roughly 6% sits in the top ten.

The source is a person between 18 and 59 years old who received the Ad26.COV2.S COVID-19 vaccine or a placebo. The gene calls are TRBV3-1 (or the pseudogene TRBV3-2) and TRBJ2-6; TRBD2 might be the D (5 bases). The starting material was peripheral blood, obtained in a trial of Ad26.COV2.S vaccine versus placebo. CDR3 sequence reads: CASSQRGTGANVLTF. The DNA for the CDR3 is TGTGCCAGCAGCCAAAGAGGGACTGGGGCCAACGTCCTGACTTTC.